This TCR beta chain stems from a study of blood T cells in healthy people across ages. For the study at large: About one barcoded beta molecule per two T cells came from capture by template switching. Overall study results and limits: The long-lived group displayed more naive CD4+ cells, plus higher diversity, than the aged donors did.

Together with a sample-barcoded 5' primer, a J-beta primer mix was included in a second PCR lasting about 7 to 12 cycles. Carrying 12 random nucleotides, a template-switch adaptor labeled each individual cDNA molecule. MiXCR was run by TCRdb on the 5' RACE reads, yielding one entry per CDR3 protein. Among about 1.7 million distinct CDR3 sequences listed, about 28% were seen once. This CDR3 is built from 16 residues. Looked up from germline, CDR1 is SGHTA and CDR2 is FQGNSA. A word on this clonotype: What it recognizes is unknown. At one end, the junction sequence differs from germline, possibly due to a read error.

Researchers isolated at least 7 million PBMCs per sample. The receptor's source is a woman between 25 and 40 years old in good health. The chain has TRBV7-2 and TRBJ2-1; 7 bases are shared with TRBD2. The sequencing sample was made of blood. CDR3 sequence: CASSPRTSRYYNGQFF. For the CDR3, the DNA is TGTGCCAGCAGCCCCAGGACTAGTCGATATTACAATGGGCAGTTCTTC.